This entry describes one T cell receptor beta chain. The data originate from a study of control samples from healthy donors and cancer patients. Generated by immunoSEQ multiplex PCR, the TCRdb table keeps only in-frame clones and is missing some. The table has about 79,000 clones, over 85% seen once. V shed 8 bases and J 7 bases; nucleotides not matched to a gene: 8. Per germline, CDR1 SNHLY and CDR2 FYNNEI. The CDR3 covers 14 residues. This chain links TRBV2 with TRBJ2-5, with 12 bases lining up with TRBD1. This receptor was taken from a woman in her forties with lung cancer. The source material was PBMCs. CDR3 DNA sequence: TGTGCCAGCCGTGGGGACAGGGGGCCAGGGACCCAGTACTTC. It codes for CASRGDRGPGTQYF. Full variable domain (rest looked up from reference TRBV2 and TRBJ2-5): EPEVTQTPSHQVTQMGQEVILRCVPISNHLYFYWYRQILGQKVEFLVSFYNNEISEKSEIFDDQFSVERPDGSNFTLKIRSTKLEDSAMYFCASRGDRGPGTQYFGPGTRLLVL.